The subject of this entry is one T cell receptor beta chain. Within the sample, other DNA sequences also encode this same CDR3. V was pared by 4 bases and J by 4 bases, with 3 bases of the junction left unmatched. The CDR3 runs 15 residues. Germline assignment: CDR1 SNHLY and CDR2 FYNNEI. This sample was taken from a study of OX40 agonist ivuxolimab in advanced cancers. As for the study in general: Patients received the agonistic anti-OX40 (CD134) antibody ivuxolimab.

Data came from immunoSEQ multiplex PCR; TCRdb stores just in-frame clones and leaves some out. Found here are 75,000 to 100,000 clones, 85% to 90% of them singletons; the top ten hold roughly 2.1%. V usage is TRBV2 and J usage is TRBJ2-2; 10 nucleotides match TRBD2. This clonotype was obtained from an adult with an advanced solid tumor such as melanoma, head and neck, liver or kidney cancer. The sequencing used CD4+ or CD8+ T cells sorted from blood, collected in a trial of the OX40 agonist ivuxolimab. Written as DNA, the CDR3 is TGTGCCAGCAGTGGTACTAGCGGGATCACCGGGGAGCTGTTTTTT. The encoded protein is CASSGTSGITGELFF.